The rows below give T cell receptor beta chains drawn from one sample of a study of identical twins. Via MiXCR, TCRdb re-called the 5' RACE reads, giving one row per CDR3 protein. The table shows fewer than 250,000 distinct CDR3 sequences, with about a tenth occurring only once. Sequencing was carried out using memory (CD45RO+) T cells sorted from blood. Receptors were obtained from a woman between 18 and 30 years old in good health. CDR3s include the opening cysteine and the closing phenylalanine or tryptophan. The D gene is left open where the match is weak. Part of the rows lack a size; the others show once, few, many or a class for expanded clones.

>-|few|TRBJ2-2|TRBV7-2
CASSLDRVTNTGELFF
TGTGCCAGCAGCTTAGACAGGGTAACGAACACCGGGGAGCTGTTTTTT
>TRBD1|few|TRBJ1-2|TRBV20-1
CSATRQGGGYTF
TGCAGTGCTACTCGACAGGGTGGGGGCTACACCTTC
>TRBD1|many|TRBJ2-1|TRBV11-1
CASSVSRDRGYFYNEQFF
TGTGCCAGCAGCGTTTCGCGGGACAGGGGTTATTTCTACAATGAGCAGTTCTTC
>TRBD1|few|TRBJ1-2|TRBV5-1
CASSSLNRGENGYTF
TGCGCCAGCAGCTCCCTAAACAGGGGGGAGAATGGCTACACCTTC
>TRBD2|few|TRBJ2-1|TRBV7-3
CASSRGLARNEQFF
TGTGCCAGCAGCCGAGGACTAGCTAGGAATGAGCAGTTCTTC
>TRBD2|-|TRBJ2-2|TRBV20-1
CCAREPGTSGGTGELFF
TGCTGTGCTAGGGAGCCCGGGACTAGCGGGGGCACCGGGGAGCTGTTTTTT
>-|-|TRBJ2-6|TRBV4-1
CATSNPVSGANVLTF
TGCGCCACTTCAAATCCGGTATCTGGGGCCAACGTCCTGACTTTC
>-|-|TRBJ2-1|TRBV5-1
CASSLDLGVGYNEQFF
TGCGCCAGCAGCTTGGACTTGGGTGTAGGTTACAATGAGCAGTTCTTC
>TRBD1|-|TRBJ1-5|TRBV12-3/TRBV12-4
CASSVTGGRNQPQHF
TGTGCCAGCAGTGTGACAGGGGGCCGGAATCAGCCCCAGCATTTT
>TRBD2|many|TRBJ2-1|TRBV4-3
CASSPGLAYNEQFF
TGCGCCAGCAGCCCGGGACTAGCATACAATGAGCAGTTCTTC
>TRBD1|many|TRBJ1-2|TRBV20-1
CSATPRDRGLRYTF
TGCAGTGCTACCCCCCGGGACAGGGGACTTCGTTACACCTTC
>TRBD1|few|TRBJ2-7|TRBV10-3
CAISGGDRSAYEQYF
TGTGCCATCAGTGGAGGGGACAGGTCGGCCTACGAGCAGTACTTC
>-|few|TRBJ1-6|TRBV6-2/TRBV6-3
CASSYSAGSPLHF
TGTGCCAGCAGTTACTCGGCGGGTTCACCCCTCCACTTT
>-|few|TRBJ2-3|TRBV7-3
CASSANRADTQYF
TGTGCCAGCAGCGCCAACAGGGCCGATACGCAGTATTTT
>TRBD2|-|TRBJ2-3|TRBV5-1
CASSWRGEMNTQYF
TGCGCCAGCAGCTGGCGGGGGGAAATGAATACGCAGTATTTT
>TRBD2|few|TRBJ2-1|TRBV12-3/TRBV12-4
CASSNYNPFSGKSYNEQFF
TGTGCCAGCAGTAACTACAACCCGTTTAGCGGGAAATCCTACAATGAGCAGTTCTTC
>TRBD2|few|TRBJ2-5|TRBV20-1
CSAPLAGGPLETQYF
TGCAGTGCTCCCTTAGCGGGGGGGCCCCTCGAGACCCAGTACTTC
>-|few|TRBJ2-7|TRBV5-1
CASSLAGGPYYEQYF
TGCGCCAGCAGCTTGGCCGGAGGACCCTACTACGAGCAGTACTTC
>-|few|TRBJ2-3|TRBV14
CASSSRQETADTQYF
TGTGCCAGCAGCTCGCGACAGGAGACAGCAGATACGCAGTATTTT
>TRBD2|-|TRBJ2-2|TRBV20-1
CSASFGLAGGRGELFF
TGCAGTGCTAGTTTCGGGCTAGCGGGGGGGCGTGGGGAGCTGTTTTTT
>TRBD2|-|TRBJ2-7|TRBV20-1
CSAVAGYEQYF
TGCAGTGCTGTAGCGGGATACGAGCAGTACTTC
>TRBD1|-|TRBJ2-7|TRBV19
CASSVTGTGSGEQYF
TGTGCCAGTAGTGTCACCGGGACAGGGTCGGGGGAGCAGTACTTC
>-|few|TRBJ2-1|TRBV5-1
CASSLELANNEQFF
TGCGCCAGCAGCTTGGAACTGGCGAACAATGAGCAGTTCTTC
>-|-|TRBJ2-7|TRBV4-3
CASSQRTESTYEQYF
TGCGCCAGCAGCCAAAGGACGGAATCCACCTACGAGCAGTACTTC
>-|-|TRBJ2-3|TRBV20-1
CSARGNSDTQYF
TGCAGTGCTAGAGGAAACAGCGATACGCAGTATTTT
>TRBD2|few|TRBJ2-1|TRBV10-3
CAISNTSGYNEQFF
TGTGCCATCAGTAACACTAGCGGATACAATGAGCAGTTCTTC
>-|few|TRBJ1-2|TRBV7-9
CASSLPWTVNYGYTF
TGTGCCAGCAGCTTACCCTGGACAGTTAACTATGGCTACACCTTC
>-|few|TRBJ1-2|TRBV7-9
CASSPYTGNYGYTF
TGTGCCAGCAGCCCATATACAGGGAACTATGGCTACACCTTC
>-|-|TRBJ2-5|TRBV6-1
CASSDRGETQYF
TGTGCCAGCAGTGATCGGGGGGAGACCCAGTACTTC
>-|many|TRBJ1-5|TRBV12-3/TRBV12-4
CASSGLYQPQHF
TGTGCCAGCAGCGGGCTTTATCAGCCCCAGCATTTT
>TRBD1|-|TRBJ1-2|TRBV6-2/TRBV6-3
CASSVNPDRAFYGYTF
TGTGCCAGCAGTGTGAATCCGGACAGGGCCTTCTATGGCTACACCTTC
>-|few|TRBJ2-3|TRBV7-2
CASSLSGRTDTQYF
TGTGCCAGCAGCTTAAGCGGCCGCACAGATACGCAGTATTTT
>-|-|TRBJ2-4|TRBV3-1
CASSHDRGANIQYF
TGTGCCAGCAGCCATGACCGGGGGGCGAACATTCAGTACTTC
>-|-|TRBJ2-3|TRBV20-1
CSARVPADTQYF
TGCAGTGCTAGGGTCCCGGCAGATACGCAGTATTTT
>TRBD2|many|TRBJ2-1|TRBV27
CASSLAGAGRNEQFF
TGTGCCAGCAGTTTAGCGGGAGCCGGGAGAAATGAGCAGTTCTTC
>-|-|TRBJ1-1|TRBV6-5
CASSHPAGSVTEAFF
TGTGCCAGCAGTCACCCGGCAGGGTCGGTCACTGAAGCTTTCTTT
>-|many|TRBJ1-5|TRBV7-2
CASSWGNQPQHF
TGTGCCAGCAGTTGGGGGAATCAGCCCCAGCATTTT
>TRBD2|few|TRBJ2-3|TRBV2
CASRGLARTDTQYF
TGTGCCAGCAGGGGACTAGCTCGCACAGATACGCAGTATTTT
>-|few|TRBJ2-7|TRBV5-1
CASSPVGGRSYEQYF
TGCGCCAGCAGCCCGGTCGGAGGGCGCTCCTACGAGCAGTACTTC
>-|-|TRBJ2-7|TRBV20-1
CSAALALQGGNEQYF
TGCAGTGCCGCTTTAGCATTACAGGGTGGGAACGAGCAGTACTTC
>-|few|TRBJ1-1|TRBV9
CASSVQTGENTEAFF
TGTGCCAGCAGCGTACAGACAGGTGAGAACACTGAAGCTTTCTTT
>TRBD2|many|TRBJ2-3|TRBV20-1
CSVLAGGSTDTQYF
TGCAGTGTACTAGCGGGGGGGAGCACAGATACGCAGTATTTT